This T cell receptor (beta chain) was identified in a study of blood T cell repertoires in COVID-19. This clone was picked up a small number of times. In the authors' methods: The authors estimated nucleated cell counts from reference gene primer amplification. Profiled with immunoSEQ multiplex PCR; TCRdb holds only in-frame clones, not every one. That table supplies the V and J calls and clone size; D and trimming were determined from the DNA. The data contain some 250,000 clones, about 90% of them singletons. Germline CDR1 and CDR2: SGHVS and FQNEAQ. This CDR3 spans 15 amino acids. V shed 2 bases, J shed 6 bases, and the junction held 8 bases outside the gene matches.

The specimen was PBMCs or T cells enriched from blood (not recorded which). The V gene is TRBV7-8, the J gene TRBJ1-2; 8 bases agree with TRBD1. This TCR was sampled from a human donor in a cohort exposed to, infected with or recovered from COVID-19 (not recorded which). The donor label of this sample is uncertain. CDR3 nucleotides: TGTGCCAGCAGCTTAATGGAACAGGGGGTCCATGGCTACACCTTC. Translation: CASSLMEQGVHGYTF.